The 20 T cell receptor beta chains listed next were all sequenced from one sample in a study of blood T cell repertoires in COVID-19. Here immunoSEQ multiplex PCR was the method, and the copy in TCRdb shows in-frame clones only, minus some. Of under 150,000 clones in the sample, 70% to 90% were seen once. The sample taken for sequencing was peripheral blood. These receptors were collected from a middle-aged woman with active or convalescent COVID-19.

V is TRBV5-1 and J is TRBJ1-1; D may be TRBD1 (5 bases). This CDR3 comprises 14 residues. Germline lookup yields CDR1 SGHRS and CDR2 YFSETQ. V was shortened by 2 bases and J by 4 bases, with 12 bases between the two germline ends. This chain's CDR3 is CASSFAGLSTEAFF. For the CDR3, the DNA is TGCGCCAGCAGCTTCGCAGGGTTGAGCACTGAAGCTTTCTTT.

The V gene is TRBV5-6, the J gene TRBJ2-3, with no clear D. In germline, CDR1 is SGHDT, CDR2 YYEEEE. There are 15 residues in the CDR3. Trimming cost V 2 bases and J 0 bases, with 10 bases left between them. The CDR3 nucleotides are TGTGCCAGCAGCTTAAACATGGTTAGCACAGATACGCAGTATTTT. Translated: CASSLNMVSTDTQYF.

This chain uses TRBV29-1 with TRBJ2-2; tentative D call: TRBD1 (6 bases). This CDR3 has 15 residues. The V end was cut by 4 bases, the J end by 4 bases, with 16 bases between. CDR1 SQVTM and CDR2 ANQGSEA come from the germline V gene. The CDR3 spells CSVGVQGVVTGELFF. The CDR3 DNA reads as TGCAGCGTTGGGGTACAGGGAGTTGTCACCGGGGAGCTGTTTTTT.

The chain links TRBV27 to TRBJ2-7, with D tentatively TRBD2 (6 bases). Trimming cost V 6 bases and J 2 bases, with 14 bases left between them. This CDR3 is 14 amino acids long. Germline-derived CDR1 and CDR2 are MNHEY and SMNVEV (reference sequence). The CDR3 sequence is CASSPQRAPYEQYF. CDR3 bases: TGTGCCAGCAGCCCGCAGCGGGCCCCCTACGAGCAGTACTTC.

This chain's CDR3 is CASSLLGATDTQYF. In nucleotides, the CDR3 is TGCGCCAGCAGCTTGTTGGGGGCCACAGATACGCAGTATTTT. This chain uses TRBV5-1 with TRBJ2-3; possibly TRBD1 for D (6 bases). CDR1 SGHRS and CDR2 YFSETQ come from the germline V gene. The CDR3 runs to 14 residues. V lost 1 base and J 2 bases, leaving 8 bases between the germline ends.

This chain uses TRBV28 with TRBJ1-2; TRBD1 aligns across 8 bases. V was pared by 8 bases and J by 1 base, with 3 bases of the junction left unmatched. The CDR3 is 13 amino acids. CDR1 is MDHEN, CDR2 SYDVKM, per germline. The CDR3 DNA is TGTGCCAGCCGGACAGGGCGTAACTATGGCTACACCTTC. Translating it yields CASRTGRNYGYTF.

The sample holds a few counts of this clone. CDR3 loop: CASTGADRGVWDGYTF. The CDR3 coding sequence is TGTGCCAGCACCGGGGCGGACAGGGGTGTCTGGGATGGCTACACCTTC. The chain carries TRBV2 and TRBJ1-2; 9 positions match TRBD1. After removal of 7 bases from V and 6 bases from J, the junction contained 15 bases not matched to a gene. The CDR3 spans 16 residues. CDR1 is SNHLY and CDR2 is FYNNEI in the germline V gene.

Only a few counts were recorded for this clone. The chain carries TRBV11-2 and TRBJ1-3, with TRBD1 as a possible D gene (5 bases). The CDR3 spans 16 residues. With 0 bases removed from V and 8 bases from J, the gap between germline ends came to 17 bases. Germline CDR1 reads SGHAT; CDR2 reads FQNNGV. The CDR3 DNA sequence: TGTGCCAGCAGCTTAGATCATCAGGGTTTTGTACACACCATATATTTT. Translated: CASSLDHQGFVHTIYF.

A few counts support this clone. The rearrangement links TRBV10-3 to TRBJ1-1; no firm D call. Per germline, CDR1 ENHRY and CDR2 SYGVKD. This CDR3 is built from 13 residues. The ends were cut back, 3 bases at V and 6 bases at J, with 11 bases in the middle. As DNA, the CDR3 is TGTGCCATCAGTGACCCGGGTCGGTCTGAAGCTTTCTTT. Amino acids: CAISDPGRSEAFF.

The chain is built from TRBV19 and TRBJ1-5; D might be TRBD1 (5 bases). Trimming removed 7 bases at V and 7 bases at J, with 20 bases between. Germline V gene data show CDR1 as LNHDA and CDR2 as SQIVND (reference sequence). CDR3 size: 15 residues. The CDR3 DNA reads as TGTGCCAGTACGGTGGGGCAGGGCCCAAAGCAGCCCCAGCATTTT. Its protein is CASTVGQGPKQPQHF.

The chain employs TRBV2 and TRBJ1-1; D might be TRBD1 (5 bases). The germline gives CDR1 SNHLY, CDR2 FYNNEI. CDR3 length equals 11 residues. Trimming took off 6 bases at V and 4 bases at J, with 6 bases between the two ends. The CDR3 protein is CASSRVTEAFF. Here the CDR3 DNA reads TGTGCCAGCAGCAGGGTCACTGAAGCTTTCTTT.

The chain couples TRBV2 to TRBJ2-3; the D is unclear. Trimming removed 7 bases from V and 3 bases from J, with 14 bases in between. The CDR3 covers 14 residues. Germline assignment: CDR1 SNHLY and CDR2 FYNNEI. CDR3 region: CASTGSARTDTQYF. CDR3 DNA sequence: TGTGCCAGCACGGGTTCAGCCAGAACAGATACGCAGTATTTT.

The V call is TRBV10-1, the J call TRBJ2-5, with a weak D call TRBD2 (6 bases). Trimming cost V 2 bases and J 1 base, with 14 bases left between them. Germline CDR1 is WNHNN and CDR2 is SYGVQD (reference sequence). This CDR3 is built from 16 residues. The CDR3 DNA reads as TGCGCCAGCAGTGAGGGTAGCGGTGCCCTCCAAGAGACCCAGTACTTC. It is translated as CASSEGSGALQETQYF.

The rearrangement joins TRBV20-1 to TRBJ1-2; tentative D call: TRBD1 (5 bases). This CDR3 region has 14 residues. V was cut by 3 bases and J by 5 bases, with 16 bases left in between. Per germline, CDR1 DFQATT and CDR2 SNEGSKA (reference sequence). CDR3: CSASQGGQGYGYTF. CDR3 nucleotide sequence: TGCAGTGCTAGTCAGGGAGGGCAGGGTTATGGCTACACCTTC.

The chain uses TRBV2 and TRBJ2-2; 7 nucleotides agree with TRBD1. V dropped 7 bases and J dropped 4; count of bases not matched to a gene: 9. Germline loops: CDR1 SNHLY, CDR2 FYNNEI. This CDR3 has 15 residues. In DNA form, the CDR3 reads TGTGCCAGCATTAATCTGGCAGGGGGCACCGGGGAGCTGTTTTTT. Translation: CASINLAGGTGELFF.

This clone is termed medium-sized. The rearrangement uses TRBV25-1 and TRBJ1-1; TRBD1 matches 7 bases. V was clipped by 6 bases and J by 8 bases; unmatched bases: 3. Germline V gene sequence: CDR1 MGHDK, CDR2 SYGVNS. The length of the CDR3 is 11 residues. The CDR3 bases are TGTGCCAGCAGCCTGACAGGGGAAGCTTTCTTT. Translated: CASSLTGEAFF.

This rearrangement joins TRBV21-1 to TRBJ2-2; the table calls TRBD1, which could not be checked here. TRBV21-1 is a recognized pseudogene. This CDR3 contains 16 residues. CDR3 loop: CASSKTGAANTGELFF. CDR3 in DNA: TGTGCCAGCAGCAAAACAGGGGCCGCGAACACCGGGGAGCTGTTTTTT.

The chain is built from TRBV20-1 and TRBJ1-5, with D unresolved. The V and J ends lost 3 bases and 2 bases respectively, with 11 bases between them. The CDR3 is 14 residues long. Germline values: CDR1 DFQATT, CDR2 SNEGSKA (reference sequence). For the CDR3, the DNA is TGCAGTGCTAGTCCCGGGAATCGCAATCAGCCCCAGCATTTT. Translation gives CSASPGNRNQPQHF.

This clone was recorded once. The chain couples TRBV18 to TRBJ1-1; tentatively, D is TRBD1 (6 bases). This CDR3 has 14 residues. The germline V gene encodes CDR1 KGHSH and CDR2 LQKENI. The ends were cut back, 2 bases at V and 3 bases at J, with 10 bases in the middle. The CDR3: CASSPSGAYTEAFF. CDR3 DNA: TGTGCCAGCTCACCATCAGGGGCGTACACTGAAGCTTTCTTT.

This chain joins TRBV9 and TRBJ2-1, with 13 bases lining up with TRBD2. V trimming: 0 bases; J trimming: 1 base; junction bases outside the gene matches: 4. This CDR3 spans 18 amino acids. Germline loops: CDR1 SGDLS, CDR2 YYNGEE. CDR3 sequence (DNA): TGTGCCAGCAGCGTAGCACTAGCGGGAGGGTTTTCCTACAATGAGCAGTTCTTC. It is translated as CASSVALAGGFSYNEQFF.